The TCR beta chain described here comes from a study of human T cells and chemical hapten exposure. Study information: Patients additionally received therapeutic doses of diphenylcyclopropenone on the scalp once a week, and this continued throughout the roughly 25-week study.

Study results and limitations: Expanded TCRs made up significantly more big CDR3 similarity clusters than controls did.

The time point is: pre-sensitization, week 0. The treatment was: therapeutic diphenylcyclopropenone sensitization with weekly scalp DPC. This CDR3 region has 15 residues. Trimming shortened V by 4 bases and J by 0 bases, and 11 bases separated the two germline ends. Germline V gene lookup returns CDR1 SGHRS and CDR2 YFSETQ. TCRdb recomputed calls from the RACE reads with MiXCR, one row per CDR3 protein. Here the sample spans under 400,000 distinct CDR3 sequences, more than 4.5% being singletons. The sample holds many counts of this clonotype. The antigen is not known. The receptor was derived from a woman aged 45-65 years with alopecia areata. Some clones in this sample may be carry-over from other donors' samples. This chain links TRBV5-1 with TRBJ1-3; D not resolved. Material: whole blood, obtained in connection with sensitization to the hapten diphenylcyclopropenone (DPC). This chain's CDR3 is CASSEDPYSGNTIYF. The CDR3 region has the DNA TGCGCCAGCAGCGAGGACCCTTACTCTGGAAACACCATATATTTT.